This T cell receptor (beta chain) was identified during a study of shared clonotypes between healthy human individuals. Measured with immunoSEQ multiplex PCR; TCRdb has only the in-frame clones, and not every one. Seen here are about 1 million clones, more than 60% observed once, and the top ten hold over 1.3%. CDR3 length: 14 residues. Germline V gene lookup returns CDR1 SGHRS and CDR2 YFSETQ. The V segment lost 4 bases and the J segment 12 bases; nucleotides outside the gene matches: 5. Sequencing was done on a sample of memory CD4+ T cells sorted from blood. Described subset: CD45RA-negative fraction. This receptor was obtained from a man younger than 35 in good health. The chain employs TRBV5-1 and TRBJ2-1; 15 bases are shared with TRBD2. This chain's CDR3 is CASSPGLAGGGQFF. In DNA form, the CDR3 reads TGCGCCAGCAGCCCGGGACTAGCGGGAGGAGGGCAGTTCTTC.